This TCR beta chain was found in a study of blood T cell repertoires in COVID-19. At the level of the study: COVID-19 samples from acute and convalescent phases originated in the United States, Italy and Spain. PBMCs, B-cell-depleted T cells, or T cells were the source of the cDNA or gDNA that made up the material.

J lost 3 bases, V lost 6 bases, and 7 bases had no gene match. The CDR3 spans 14 residues. Germline V CDR1 and CDR2: GTSNPN, SVGIG (reference sequence). How the authors handled the data: Nucleated cell number was recorded as an estimate derived from reference gene primer amplification. The protocol was immunoSEQ multiplex PCR, while the TCRdb copy is restricted to in-frame clones and leaves out a portion. V and J calls and clone size are those listed in that table; D and trimming were worked out from the DNA. The sample shows 200,000 to 250,000 clones, 70% to 90% of them seen only once. This chain links TRBV30 with TRBJ1-3, with TRBD1 identical over 8 bases. The receptor's source is a man aged 55 to 69 with acute or convalescent COVID-19. Sequencing input: peripheral blood. CDR3 sequence reads: CACSTGGFGNTIYF. The CDR3 nucleotides read TGTGCCTGTAGTACAGGGGGTTTTGGAAACACCATATATTTT.